The clone carrying this T cell receptor (gamma chain) has just a few counts. Its antigen is undetermined. Since a far larger clone is one base different, this is likely a read error. The same CDR3 also results from other DNA sequences found in this sample. CDR1 and CDR2 (germline): GITISATS, ISYDGTV (reference sequence). The length of the CDR3 is 17 residues. Vgamma9/Vdelta2+ and Vdelta2-negative gammadelta T cells were flow-sorted from PBMC for bulk sequencing. The data were taken from a study of γδ T cells in repeated Plasmodium falciparum infection. Regarding the study as a whole: Vdelta2-negative gammadelta repertoires, largely Vdelta1+, seemingly showed infection-driven waves of new clonal selection.

Sequencing covered both gamma and delta TCR chains per sample. TCRdb re-called clones from the multiplex PCR reads via CATT. The repertoire holds around 24,000 gamma-chain clones, with 2.5% to 3.5% as singletons. This receptor was obtained from a pool of human donors (malaria-infected and uninfected, not separated). Sequencing used gamma-delta T cells from blood. TRGV9 is the V gene, and the J gene was not called. CDR3 nucleotides: TGTGCCTTGTGGGAGTCCCCCCAAGAGTTGGGCAAAAAAATCAAAGTATTT. Amino acids: CALWESPQELGKKIKVF.